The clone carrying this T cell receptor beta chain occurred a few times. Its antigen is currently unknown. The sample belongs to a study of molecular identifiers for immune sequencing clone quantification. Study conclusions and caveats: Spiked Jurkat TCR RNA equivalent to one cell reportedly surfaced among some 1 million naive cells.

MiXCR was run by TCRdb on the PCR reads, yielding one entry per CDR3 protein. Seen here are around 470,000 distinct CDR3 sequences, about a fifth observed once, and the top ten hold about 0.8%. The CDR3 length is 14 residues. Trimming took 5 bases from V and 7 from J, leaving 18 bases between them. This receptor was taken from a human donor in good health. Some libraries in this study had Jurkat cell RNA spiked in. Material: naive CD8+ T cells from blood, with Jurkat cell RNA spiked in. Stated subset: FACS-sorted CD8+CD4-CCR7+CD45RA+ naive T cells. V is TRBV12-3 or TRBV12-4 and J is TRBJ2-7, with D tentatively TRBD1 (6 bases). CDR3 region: CASSPGHPSLEQYF. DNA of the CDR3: TGTGCCAGCAGTCCGGGACACCCCTCCCTGGAGCAGTACTTC.